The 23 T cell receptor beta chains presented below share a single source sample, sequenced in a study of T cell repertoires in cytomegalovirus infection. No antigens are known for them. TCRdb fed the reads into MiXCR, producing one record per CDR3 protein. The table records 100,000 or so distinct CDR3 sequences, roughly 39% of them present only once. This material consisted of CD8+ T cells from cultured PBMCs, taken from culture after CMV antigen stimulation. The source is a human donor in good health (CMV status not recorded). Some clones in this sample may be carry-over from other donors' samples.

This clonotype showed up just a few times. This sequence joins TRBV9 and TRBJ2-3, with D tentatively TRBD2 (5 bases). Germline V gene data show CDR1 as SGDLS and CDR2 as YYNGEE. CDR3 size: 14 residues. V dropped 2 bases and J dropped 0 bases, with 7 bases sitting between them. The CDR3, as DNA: TGTGCCAGCAGCGTCGGCGGGAGCACAGATACGCAGTATTTT. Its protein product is CASSVGGSTDTQYF.

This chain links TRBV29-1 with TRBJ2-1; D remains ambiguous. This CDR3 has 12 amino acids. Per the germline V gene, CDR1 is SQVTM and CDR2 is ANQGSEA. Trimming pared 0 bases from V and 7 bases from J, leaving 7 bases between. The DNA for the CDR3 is TGCAGCGTTGAAGAGGGAAGGAATGAGCAGTTCTTC. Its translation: CSVEEGRNEQFF.

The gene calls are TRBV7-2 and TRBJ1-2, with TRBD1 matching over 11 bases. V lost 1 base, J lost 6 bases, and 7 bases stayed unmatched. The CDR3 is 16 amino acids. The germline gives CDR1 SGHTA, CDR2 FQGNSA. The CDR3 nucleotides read TGTGCCAGCAGCTTAGTCTGGACAGGGGGCGATCATGGCTACACCTTC. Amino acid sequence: CASSLVWTGGDHGYTF.

In DNA form, the CDR3 reads TGTGCCAGCAGCTTAGCGCCCGTTCGGGGCTCCTACGAGCAGTACTTC. Translation gives CASSLAPVRGSYEQYF. This chain connects TRBV7-9 to TRBJ2-7, with D possibly being TRBD2 (5 bases). There are 16 residues in the CDR3. Germline loops: CDR1 SEHNR, CDR2 FQNEAQ (reference sequence). V dropped 0 bases and J dropped 0 bases, with 12 bases sitting between them.

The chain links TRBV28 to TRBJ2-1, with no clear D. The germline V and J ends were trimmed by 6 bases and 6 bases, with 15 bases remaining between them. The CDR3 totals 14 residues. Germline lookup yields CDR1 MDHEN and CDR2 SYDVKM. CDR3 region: CASSDRARANEQFF. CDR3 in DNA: TGTGCCAGCAGCGACCGGGCCCGGGCCAATGAGCAGTTCTTC.

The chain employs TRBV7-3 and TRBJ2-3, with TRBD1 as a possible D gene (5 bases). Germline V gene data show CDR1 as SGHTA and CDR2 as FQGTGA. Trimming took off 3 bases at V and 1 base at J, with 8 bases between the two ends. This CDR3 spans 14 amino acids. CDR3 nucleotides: TGTGCCAGCAGCTTTGCAGGGCGCACAGATACGCAGTATTTT. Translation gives CASSFAGRTDTQYF.

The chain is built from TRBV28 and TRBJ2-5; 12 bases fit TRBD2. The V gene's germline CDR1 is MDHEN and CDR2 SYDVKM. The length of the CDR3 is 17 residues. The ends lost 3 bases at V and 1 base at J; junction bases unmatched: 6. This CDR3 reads CASSFPTSGGTQETQYF. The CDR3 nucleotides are TGTGCCAGCAGTTTTCCCACTAGCGGGGGGACCCAAGAGACCCAGTACTTC.

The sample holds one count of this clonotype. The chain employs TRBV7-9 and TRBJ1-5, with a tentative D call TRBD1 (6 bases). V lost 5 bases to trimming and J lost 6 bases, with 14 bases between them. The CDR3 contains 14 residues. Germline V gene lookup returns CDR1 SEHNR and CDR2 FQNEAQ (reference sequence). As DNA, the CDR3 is TGTGCCAGCAGCCGAGGGGGGGTAGGTCAGCCCCAGCATTTT. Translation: CASSRGGVGQPQHF.

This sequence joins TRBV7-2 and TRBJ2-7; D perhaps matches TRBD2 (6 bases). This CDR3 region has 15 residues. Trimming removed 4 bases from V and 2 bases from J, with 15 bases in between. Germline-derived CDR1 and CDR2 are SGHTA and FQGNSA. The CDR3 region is CASSSTSPIPYEQYF. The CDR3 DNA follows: TGTGCCAGCAGCTCCACTAGCCCTATCCCCTACGAGCAGTACTTC.

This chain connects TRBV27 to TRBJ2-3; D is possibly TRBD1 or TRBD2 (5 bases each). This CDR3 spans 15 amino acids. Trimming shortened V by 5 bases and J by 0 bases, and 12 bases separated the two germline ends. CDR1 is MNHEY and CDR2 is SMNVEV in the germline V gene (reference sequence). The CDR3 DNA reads TGTGCCAGCAGTGACTCCGAGGGGAGCACAGATACGCAGTATTTT. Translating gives CASSDSEGSTDTQYF.

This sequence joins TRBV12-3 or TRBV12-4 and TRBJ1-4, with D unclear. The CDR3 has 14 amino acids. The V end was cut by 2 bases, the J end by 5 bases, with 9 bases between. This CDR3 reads CASSLHGVNEKLFF. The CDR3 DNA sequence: TGTGCCAGCAGTTTACATGGCGTGAATGAAAAACTGTTTTTT.

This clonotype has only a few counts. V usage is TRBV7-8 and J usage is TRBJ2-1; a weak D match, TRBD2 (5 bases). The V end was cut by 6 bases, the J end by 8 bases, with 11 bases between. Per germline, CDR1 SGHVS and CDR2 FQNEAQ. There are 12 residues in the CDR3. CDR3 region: CASREAGDEQFF. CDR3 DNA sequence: TGTGCCAGCAGGGAGGCAGGTGATGAGCAGTTCTTC.

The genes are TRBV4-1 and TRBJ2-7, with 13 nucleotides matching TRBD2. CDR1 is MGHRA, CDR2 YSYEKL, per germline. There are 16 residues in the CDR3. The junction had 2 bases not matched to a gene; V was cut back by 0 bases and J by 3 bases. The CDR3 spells CASSQEGTSGDYEQYF. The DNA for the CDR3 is TGCGCCAGCAGCCAAGAAGGGACTAGCGGGGACTACGAGCAGTACTTC.

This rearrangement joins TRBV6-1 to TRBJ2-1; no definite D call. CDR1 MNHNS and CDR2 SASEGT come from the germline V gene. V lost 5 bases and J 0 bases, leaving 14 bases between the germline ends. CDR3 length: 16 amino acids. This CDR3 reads CASSSDFLGSYNEQFF. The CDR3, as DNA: TGTGCCAGCAGTTCTGACTTCCTTGGCTCCTACAATGAGCAGTTCTTC.

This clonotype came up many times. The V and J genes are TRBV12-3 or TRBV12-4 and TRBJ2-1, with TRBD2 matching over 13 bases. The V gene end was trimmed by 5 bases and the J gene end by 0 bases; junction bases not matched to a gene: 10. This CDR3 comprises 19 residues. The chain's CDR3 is CASSPPGLAGLSSYNEQFF. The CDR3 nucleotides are TGTGCCAGCAGTCCCCCGGGACTAGCGGGGCTGAGCTCCTACAATGAGCAGTTCTTC.

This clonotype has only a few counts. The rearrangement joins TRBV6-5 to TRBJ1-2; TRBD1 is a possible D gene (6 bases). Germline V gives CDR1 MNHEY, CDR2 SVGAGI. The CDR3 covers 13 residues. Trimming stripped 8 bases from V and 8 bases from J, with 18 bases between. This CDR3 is CASFPHGGYGYTF. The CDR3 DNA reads TGTGCCAGCTTCCCTCACGGGGGCTACGGCTACACCTTC.

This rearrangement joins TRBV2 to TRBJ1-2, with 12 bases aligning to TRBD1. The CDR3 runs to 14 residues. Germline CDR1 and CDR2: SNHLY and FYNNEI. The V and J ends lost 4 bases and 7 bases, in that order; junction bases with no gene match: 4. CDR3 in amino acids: CASSGGQGAGGYTF. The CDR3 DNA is TGTGCCAGCAGTGGGGGACAGGGGGCTGGTGGCTACACCTTC.

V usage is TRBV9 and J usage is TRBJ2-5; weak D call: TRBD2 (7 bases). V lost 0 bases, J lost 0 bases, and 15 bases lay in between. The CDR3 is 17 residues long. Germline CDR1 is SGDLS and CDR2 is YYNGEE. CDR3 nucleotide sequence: TGTGCCAGCAGCGTAGGGGAGGGGGAGGTTTACCAAGAGACCCAGTACTTC. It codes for CASSVGEGEVYQETQYF. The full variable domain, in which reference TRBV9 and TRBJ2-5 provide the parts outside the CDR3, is DSGVTQTPKHLITATGQRVTLRCSPRSGDLSVYWYQQSLDQGLQFLIQYYNGEERAKGNILERFSAQQFPDLHSELNLSSLELGDSALYFCASSVGEGEVYQETQYFGPGTRLLVL.

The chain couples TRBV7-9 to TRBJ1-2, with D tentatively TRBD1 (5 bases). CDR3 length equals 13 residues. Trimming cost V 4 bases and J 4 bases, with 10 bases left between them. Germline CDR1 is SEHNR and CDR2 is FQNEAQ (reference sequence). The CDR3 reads CASSSGVGYGYTF. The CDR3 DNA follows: TGTGCCAGCAGCTCGGGGGTCGGCTATGGCTACACCTTC.

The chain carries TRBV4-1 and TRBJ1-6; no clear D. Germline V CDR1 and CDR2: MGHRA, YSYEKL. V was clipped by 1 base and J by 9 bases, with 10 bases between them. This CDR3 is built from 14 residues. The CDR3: CASSQGPIGSPLHF. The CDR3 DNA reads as TGCGCCAGCAGCCAAGGGCCCATCGGTTCACCCCTCCACTTT.

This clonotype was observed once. CDR3 DNA: TGTGCCAGCATGGGAGGGGTGTGGGGGAATTCACCCCTCCACTTT. Translated: CASMGGVWGNSPLHF. The chain has TRBV6-6 and TRBJ1-6, with D tentatively TRBD1 (5 bases). Germline lookup yields CDR1 MNHNY and CDR2 SVGAGI (reference sequence). The V end was cut by 7 bases, the J end by 7 bases, with 17 bases between. This CDR3 spans 15 amino acids.

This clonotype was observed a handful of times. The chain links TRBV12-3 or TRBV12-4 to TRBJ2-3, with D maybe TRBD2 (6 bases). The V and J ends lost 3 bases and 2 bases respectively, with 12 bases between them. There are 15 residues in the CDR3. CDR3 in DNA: TGTGCCAGCAGTTTGGGGGTAGCGGACACAGATACGCAGTATTTT. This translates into CASSLGVADTDTQYF.

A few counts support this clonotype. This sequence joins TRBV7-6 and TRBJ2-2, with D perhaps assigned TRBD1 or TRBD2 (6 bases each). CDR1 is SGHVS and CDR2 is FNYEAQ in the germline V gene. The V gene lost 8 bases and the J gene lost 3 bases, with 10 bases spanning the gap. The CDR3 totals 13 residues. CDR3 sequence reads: CASGGPYTGELFF. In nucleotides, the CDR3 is TGTGCCAGCGGGGGGCCCTACACCGGGGAGCTGTTTTTT.